The following is a TCR beta chain sequence with its context. Antigen: not known. This sample was included in a study of cytomegalovirus exposure and HLA in healthy donors. General study points: The presence/absence work took it that sequencing depth was about the same across donors. The authors considered a cluster of highly shared sequence variants likely to be a sequencing artifact.

Trimming removed 1 base from V and 8 bases from J, with 9 bases in between. CDR1 SGHVS and CDR2 FQNEAQ come from the germline V gene. There are 13 residues in the CDR3. 60 Vbeta and 13 Jbeta primers were used in PCR. TCRdb keeps only in-frame clones here, not all; method: immunoSEQ multiplex PCR. The sample shows about 180,000 clones, roughly 80% of them seen only once. The rearrangement joins TRBV7-8 to TRBJ2-1, with D hard to call. This sequence originates from a man aged 25-45 years in good health and CMV-seropositive. Sequenced sample: PBMCs. The CDR3 protein is CASSLVPSDEQFF. CDR3 in DNA: TGTGCCAGCAGCTTAGTTCCCTCCGATGAGCAGTTCTTC.